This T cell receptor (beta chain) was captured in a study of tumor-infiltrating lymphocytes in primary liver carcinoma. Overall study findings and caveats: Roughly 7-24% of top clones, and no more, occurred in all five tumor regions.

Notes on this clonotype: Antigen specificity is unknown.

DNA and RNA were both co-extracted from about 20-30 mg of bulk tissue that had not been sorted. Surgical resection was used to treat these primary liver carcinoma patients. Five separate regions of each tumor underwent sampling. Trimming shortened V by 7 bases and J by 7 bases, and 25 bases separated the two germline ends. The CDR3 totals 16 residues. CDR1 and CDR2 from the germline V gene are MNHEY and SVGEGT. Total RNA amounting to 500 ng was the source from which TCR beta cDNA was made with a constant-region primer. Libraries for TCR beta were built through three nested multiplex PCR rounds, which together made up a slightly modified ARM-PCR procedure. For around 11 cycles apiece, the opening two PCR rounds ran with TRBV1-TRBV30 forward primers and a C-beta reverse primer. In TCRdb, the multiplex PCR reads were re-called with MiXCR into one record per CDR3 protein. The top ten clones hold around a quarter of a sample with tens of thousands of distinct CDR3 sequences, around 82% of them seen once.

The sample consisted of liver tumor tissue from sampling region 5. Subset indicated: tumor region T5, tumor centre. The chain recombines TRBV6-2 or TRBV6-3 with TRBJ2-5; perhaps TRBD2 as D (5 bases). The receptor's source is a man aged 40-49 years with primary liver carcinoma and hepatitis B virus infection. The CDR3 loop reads CASNWPHAGGMGTQYF. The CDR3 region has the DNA TGTGCCAGCAATTGGCCTCACGCGGGTGGAATGGGGACCCAGTACTTC.